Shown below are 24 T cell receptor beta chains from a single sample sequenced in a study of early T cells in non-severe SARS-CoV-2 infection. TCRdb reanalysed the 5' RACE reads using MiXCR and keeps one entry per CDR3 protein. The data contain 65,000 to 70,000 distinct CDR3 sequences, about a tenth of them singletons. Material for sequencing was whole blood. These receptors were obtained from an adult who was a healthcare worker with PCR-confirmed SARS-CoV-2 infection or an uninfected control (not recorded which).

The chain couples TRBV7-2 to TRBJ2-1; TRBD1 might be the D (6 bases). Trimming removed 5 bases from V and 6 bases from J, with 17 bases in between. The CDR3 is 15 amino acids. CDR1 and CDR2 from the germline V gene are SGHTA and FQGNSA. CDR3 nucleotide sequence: TGTGCCAGCAGCCCGAGCGGCCAAGGGGGCAATGAGCAGTTCTTC. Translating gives CASSPSGQGGNEQFF. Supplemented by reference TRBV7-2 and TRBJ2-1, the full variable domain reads GAGVSQSPSNKVTEKGKDVELRCDPISGHTALYWYRQSLGQGLEFLIYFQGNSAPDKSGLPSDRFSAERTGGSVSTLTIQRTQQEDSAVYLCASSPSGQGGNEQFFGPGTRLTVL.

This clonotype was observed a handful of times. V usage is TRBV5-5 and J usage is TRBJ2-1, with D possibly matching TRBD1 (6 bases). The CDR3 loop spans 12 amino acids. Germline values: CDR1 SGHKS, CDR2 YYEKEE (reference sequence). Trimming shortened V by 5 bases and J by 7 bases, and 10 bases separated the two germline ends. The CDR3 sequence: CASSSGVNEQFF. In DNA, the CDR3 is TGTGCCAGCAGTTCAGGGGTTAATGAGCAGTTCTTC.

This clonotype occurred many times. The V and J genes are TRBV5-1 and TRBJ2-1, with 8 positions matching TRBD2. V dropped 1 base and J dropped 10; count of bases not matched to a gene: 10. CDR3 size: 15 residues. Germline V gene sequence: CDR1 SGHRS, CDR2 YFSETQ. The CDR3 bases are TGCGCCAGCAGCTTGCGGGGGACTAGGCCCTCCGAGCAGTTCTTC. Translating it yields CASSLRGTRPSEQFF.

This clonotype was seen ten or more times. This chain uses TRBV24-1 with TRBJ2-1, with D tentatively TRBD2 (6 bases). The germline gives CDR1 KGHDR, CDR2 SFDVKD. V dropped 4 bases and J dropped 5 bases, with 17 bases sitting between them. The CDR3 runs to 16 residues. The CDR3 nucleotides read TGTGCCACCAGTGACCCCCCGCGGGGCGCTAACAATGAGCAGTTCTTC. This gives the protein CATSDPPRGANNEQFF.

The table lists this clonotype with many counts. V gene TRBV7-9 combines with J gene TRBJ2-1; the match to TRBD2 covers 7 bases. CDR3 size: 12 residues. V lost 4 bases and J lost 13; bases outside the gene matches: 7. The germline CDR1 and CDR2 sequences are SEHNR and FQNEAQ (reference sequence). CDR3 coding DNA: TGTGCCAGCAGCTCGTCCGGGGGGAACCAGTTCTTC. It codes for CASSSSGGNQFF.

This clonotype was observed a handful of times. In DNA form, the CDR3 reads TGTGCCAGGTACAGGGGTTCCCCCTACGAGCAGTACTTC. Translated: CARYRGSPYEQYF. This chain connects TRBV21-1 to TRBJ2-7; TRBD1, the table's D call, lacks a check against the DNA. TRBV21-1 is described as a pseudogene. The CDR3 is made up of 13 amino acids.

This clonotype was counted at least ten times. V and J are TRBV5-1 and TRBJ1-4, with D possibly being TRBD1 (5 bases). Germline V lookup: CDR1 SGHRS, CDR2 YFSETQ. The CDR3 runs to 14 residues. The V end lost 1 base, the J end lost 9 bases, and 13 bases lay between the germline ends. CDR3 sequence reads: CASSLSGTDKKLFF. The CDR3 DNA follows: TGCGCCAGCAGCTTGTCCGGGACCGATAAAAAACTGTTTTTT.

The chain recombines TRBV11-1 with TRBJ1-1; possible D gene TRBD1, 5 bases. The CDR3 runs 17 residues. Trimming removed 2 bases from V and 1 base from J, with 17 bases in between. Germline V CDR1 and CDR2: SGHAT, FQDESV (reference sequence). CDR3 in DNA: TGTGCCAGCAGCTTATTACAGGACGCGTTGACGAACACTGAAGCTTTCTTT. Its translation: CASSLLQDALTNTEAFF.

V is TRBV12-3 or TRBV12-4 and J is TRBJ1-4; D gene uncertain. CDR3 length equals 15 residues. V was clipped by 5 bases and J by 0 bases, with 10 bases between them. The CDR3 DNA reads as TGTGCCAGCAGTCTAAACCATGCAACTAATGAAAAACTGTTTTTT. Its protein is CASSLNHATNEKLFF.

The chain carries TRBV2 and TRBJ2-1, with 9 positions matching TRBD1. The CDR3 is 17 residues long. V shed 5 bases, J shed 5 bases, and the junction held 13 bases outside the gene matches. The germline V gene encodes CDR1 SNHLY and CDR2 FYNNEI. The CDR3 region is CASSKLRRTGDHNEQFF. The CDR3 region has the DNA TGTGCCAGCAGTAAGCTCCGGCGGACAGGGGACCACAATGAGCAGTTCTTC.

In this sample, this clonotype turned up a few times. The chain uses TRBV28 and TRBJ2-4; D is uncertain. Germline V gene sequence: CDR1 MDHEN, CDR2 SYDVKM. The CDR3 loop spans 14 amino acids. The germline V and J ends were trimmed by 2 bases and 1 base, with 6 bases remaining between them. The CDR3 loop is CASSLAMAKNIQYF. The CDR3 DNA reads TGTGCCAGCAGTTTAGCGATGGCCAAAAACATTCAGTACTTC.

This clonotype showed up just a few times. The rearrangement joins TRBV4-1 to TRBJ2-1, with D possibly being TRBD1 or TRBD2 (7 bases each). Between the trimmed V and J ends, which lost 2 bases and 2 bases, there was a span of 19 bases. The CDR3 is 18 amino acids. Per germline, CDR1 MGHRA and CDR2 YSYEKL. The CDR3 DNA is TGCGCCAGCAGCCAAAGGACTAGGGGGCAGGGGGCCTACAATGAGCAGTTCTTC. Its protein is CASSQRTRGQGAYNEQFF.

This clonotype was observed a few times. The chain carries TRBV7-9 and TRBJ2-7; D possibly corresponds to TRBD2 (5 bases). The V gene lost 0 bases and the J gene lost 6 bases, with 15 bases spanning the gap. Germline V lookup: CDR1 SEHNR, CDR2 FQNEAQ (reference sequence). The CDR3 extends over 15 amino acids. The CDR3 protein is CASSLAGRDGGEQYF. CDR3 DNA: TGTGCCAGCAGCTTAGCGGGAAGGGATGGAGGCGAGCAGTACTTC.

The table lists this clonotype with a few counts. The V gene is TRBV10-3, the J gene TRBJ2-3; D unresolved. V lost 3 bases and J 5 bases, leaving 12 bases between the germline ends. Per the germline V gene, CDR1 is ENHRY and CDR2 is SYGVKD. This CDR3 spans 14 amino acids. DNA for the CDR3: TGTGCCATCAGTGATCCTGTAAAGCAAGATACGCAGTATTTT. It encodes CAISDPVKQDTQYF.

In DNA, the CDR3 is TGTGCCAGCAGCACCGGACTAGCGGGACGAAGGAGCTCCTACAATGAGCAGTTCTTC. It yields the protein CASSTGLAGRRSSYNEQFF. This chain joins TRBV7-8 and TRBJ2-1; TRBD2 matches at 12 bases. The CDR3 covers 19 residues. V shed 5 bases and J 0 bases; nucleotides not matched to a gene: 11. Germline V gene lookup returns CDR1 SGHVS and CDR2 FQNEAQ.

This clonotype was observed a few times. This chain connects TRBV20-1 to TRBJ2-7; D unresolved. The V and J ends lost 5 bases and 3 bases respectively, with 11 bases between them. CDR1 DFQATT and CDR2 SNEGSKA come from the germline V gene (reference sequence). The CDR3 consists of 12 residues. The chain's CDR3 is CSALVRDYEQYF. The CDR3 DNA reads TGCAGTGCTCTAGTAAGGGACTACGAGCAGTACTTC.

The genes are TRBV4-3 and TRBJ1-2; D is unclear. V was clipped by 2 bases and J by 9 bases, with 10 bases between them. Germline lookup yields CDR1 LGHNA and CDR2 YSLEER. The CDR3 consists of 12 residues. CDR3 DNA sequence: TGCGCCAGCAGCCAATACGCGGGGAGCTACACCTTC. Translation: CASSQYAGSYTF.

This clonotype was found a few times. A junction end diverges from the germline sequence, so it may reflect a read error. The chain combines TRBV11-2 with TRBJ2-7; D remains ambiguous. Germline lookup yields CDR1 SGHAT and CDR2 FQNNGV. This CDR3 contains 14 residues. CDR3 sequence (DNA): TGTGCCAGCAGCTTAGATGCGATCTCCCACGAGCAGTACTTC. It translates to CASSLDAISHEQYF. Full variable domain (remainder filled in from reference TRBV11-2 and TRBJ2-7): EAGVAQSPRYKIIEKRQSVAFWCNPISGHATLYWYQQILGQGPKLLIQFQNNGVVDDSQLPKDRFSAERLKGVDSTLKIQPAKLEDSAVYLCASSLDAISHEQYFGPGTRLTVT.

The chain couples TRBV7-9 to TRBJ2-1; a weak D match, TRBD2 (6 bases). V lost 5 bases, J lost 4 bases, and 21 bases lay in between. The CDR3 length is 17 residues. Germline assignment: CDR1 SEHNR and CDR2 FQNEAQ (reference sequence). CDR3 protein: CASSLSGLRRPYNEQFF. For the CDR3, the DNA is TGTGCCAGCAGCCTTAGCGGCCTGCGCAGACCTTACAATGAGCAGTTCTTC.

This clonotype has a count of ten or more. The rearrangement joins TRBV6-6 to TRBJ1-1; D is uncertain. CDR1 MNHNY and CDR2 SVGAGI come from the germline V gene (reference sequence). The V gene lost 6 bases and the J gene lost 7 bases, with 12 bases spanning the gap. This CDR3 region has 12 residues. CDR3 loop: CASSNLIGEAFF. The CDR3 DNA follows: TGTGCCAGCAGCAACCTGATCGGTGAAGCTTTCTTT.

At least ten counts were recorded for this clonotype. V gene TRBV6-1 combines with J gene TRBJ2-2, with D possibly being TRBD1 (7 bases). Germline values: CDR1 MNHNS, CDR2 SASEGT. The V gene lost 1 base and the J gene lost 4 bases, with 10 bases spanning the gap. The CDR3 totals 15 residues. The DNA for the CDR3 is TGTGCCAGCAGTGAAGGACAGGGAGGCACCGGGGAGCTGTTTTTT. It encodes CASSEGQGGTGELFF.

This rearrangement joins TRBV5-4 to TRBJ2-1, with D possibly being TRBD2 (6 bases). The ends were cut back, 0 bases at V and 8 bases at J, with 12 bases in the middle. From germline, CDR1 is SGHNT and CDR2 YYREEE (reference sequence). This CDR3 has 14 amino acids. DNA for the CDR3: TGTGCCAGCAGCTTGGGGAGGGCCGGGGATGAGCAGTTCTTC. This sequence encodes CASSLGRAGDEQFF.

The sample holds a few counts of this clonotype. This chain's CDR3 is CAITTGLAGTHTGELFF. The CDR3 nucleotides are TGTGCCATCACTACCGGACTAGCGGGAACTCACACCGGGGAGCTGTTTTTT. The chain recombines TRBV10-3 with TRBJ2-2; 12 bases fit TRBD2. The CDR3 sequence is 17 residues long. The germline V gene has CDR1 ENHRY and CDR2 SYGVKD. Losses at the gene ends were 7 bases for V and 3 bases for J; bases not matched to a gene: 9.

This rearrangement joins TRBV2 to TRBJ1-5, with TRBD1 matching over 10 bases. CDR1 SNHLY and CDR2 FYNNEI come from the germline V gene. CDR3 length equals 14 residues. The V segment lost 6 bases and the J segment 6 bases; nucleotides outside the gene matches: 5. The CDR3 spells CASSETGGLQPQHF. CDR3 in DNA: TGTGCCAGCAGCGAGACAGGGGGCCTTCAGCCCCAGCATTTT.